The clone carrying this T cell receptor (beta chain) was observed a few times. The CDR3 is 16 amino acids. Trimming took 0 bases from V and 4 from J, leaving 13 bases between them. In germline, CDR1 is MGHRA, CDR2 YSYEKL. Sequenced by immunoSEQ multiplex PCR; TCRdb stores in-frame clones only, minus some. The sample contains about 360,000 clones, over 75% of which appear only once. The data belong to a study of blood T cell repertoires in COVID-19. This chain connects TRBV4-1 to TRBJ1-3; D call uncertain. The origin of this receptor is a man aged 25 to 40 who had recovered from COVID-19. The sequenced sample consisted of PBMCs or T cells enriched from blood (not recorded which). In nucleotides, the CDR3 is TGCGCCAGCAGCCAAGAGAATCAGGCGTCCGGAAACACCATATATTTT. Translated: CASSQENQASGNTIYF.